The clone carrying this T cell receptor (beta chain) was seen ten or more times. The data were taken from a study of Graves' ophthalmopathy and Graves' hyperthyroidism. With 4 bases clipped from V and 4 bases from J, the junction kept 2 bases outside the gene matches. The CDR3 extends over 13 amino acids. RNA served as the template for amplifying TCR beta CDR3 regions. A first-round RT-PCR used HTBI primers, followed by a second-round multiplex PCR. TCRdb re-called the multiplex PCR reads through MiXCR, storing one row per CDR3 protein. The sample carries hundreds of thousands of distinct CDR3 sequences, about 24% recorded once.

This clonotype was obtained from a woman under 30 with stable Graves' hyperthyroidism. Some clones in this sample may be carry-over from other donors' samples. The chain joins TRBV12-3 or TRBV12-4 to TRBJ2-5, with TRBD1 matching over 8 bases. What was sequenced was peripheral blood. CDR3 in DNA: TGTGCCAGCAGTTATGGGACAGGAGAGACCCAGTACTTC. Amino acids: CASSYGTGETQYF.